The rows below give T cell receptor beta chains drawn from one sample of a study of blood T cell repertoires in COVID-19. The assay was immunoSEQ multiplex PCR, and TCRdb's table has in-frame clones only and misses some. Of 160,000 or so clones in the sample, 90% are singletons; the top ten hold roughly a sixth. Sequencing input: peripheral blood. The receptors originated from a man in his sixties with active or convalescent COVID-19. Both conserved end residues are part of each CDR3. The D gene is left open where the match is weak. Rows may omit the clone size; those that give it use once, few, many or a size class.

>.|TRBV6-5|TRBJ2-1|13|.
CASKLAQGNEQFF
TGTGCCAGCAAATTAGCACAGGGCAATGAGCAGTTCTTC
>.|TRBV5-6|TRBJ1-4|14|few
CASSDEWGNEKLFF
TGTGCCAGCAGCGACGAATGGGGCAATGAAAAACTGTTTTTT
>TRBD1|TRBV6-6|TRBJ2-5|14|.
CASGIGTVQETQYF
TGTGCCAGCGGTATCGGGACAGTCCAAGAGACCCAGTACTTC
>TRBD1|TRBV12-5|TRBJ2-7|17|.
CASGLLPSGQGSYEQYF
TGTGCTAGTGGTTTGCTCCCTTCTGGACAGGGATCCTACGAGCAGTACTTC
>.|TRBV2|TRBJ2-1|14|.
CASSVLDSYNEQFF
TGTGCCAGCAGTGTCCTAGACTCCTACAATGAGCAGTTCTTC
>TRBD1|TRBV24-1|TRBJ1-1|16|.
CATSDLHSSGGTEAFF
TGTGCCACCAGTGATTTGCATTCATCAGGGGGTACTGAAGCTTTCTTT
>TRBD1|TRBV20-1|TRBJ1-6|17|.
CSASVAGQGLNNSPLHF
TGCAGTGCTAGTGTGGCGGGACAGGGGTTGAATAATTCACCCCTCCACTTT
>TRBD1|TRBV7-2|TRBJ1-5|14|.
CASSPDRTGGGKHF
TGTGCCAGCAGCCCAGATAGGACAGGGGGCGGAAAGCATTTT
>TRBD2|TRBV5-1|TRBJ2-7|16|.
CASSLLASGSRTEQYF
TGCGCCAGCAGCTTGCTAGCTAGCGGGAGCCGTACCGAGCAGTACTTC
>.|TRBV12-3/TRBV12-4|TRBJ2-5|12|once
CASSLTEETQYF
TGTGCCAGCAGTTTAACAGAAGAGACCCAGTACTTC
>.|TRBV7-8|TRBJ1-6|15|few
CASSLITGYNSPLHF
TGTGCCAGCAGCTTGATAACAGGGTATAATTCACCCCTCCACTTT
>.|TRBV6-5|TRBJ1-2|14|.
CASSRGGTNYGYTF
TGTGCCAGCAGTAGAGGGGGAACTAACTATGGCTACACCTTC
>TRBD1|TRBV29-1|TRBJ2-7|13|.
CSVGKRQGYEQYF
TGCAGCGTTGGGAAACGACAGGGCTACGAGCAGTACTTC
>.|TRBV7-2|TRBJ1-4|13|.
CASSEQGWEKLFF
TGTGCCAGCAGCGAACAGGGATGGGAAAAACTGTTTTTT
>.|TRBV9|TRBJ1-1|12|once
CASSGYISEAFF
TGTGCCAGCAGCGGATATATTAGTGAAGCTTTCTTT
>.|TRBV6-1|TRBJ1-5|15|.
CASSEALTATQPQHF
TGTGCCAGCAGTGAAGCGCTGACTGCAACCCAGCCCCAGCATTTT
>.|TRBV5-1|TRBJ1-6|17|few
CASSFRTDSSYNSPLHF
TGCGCCAGCAGCTTTAGGACCGACAGCTCCTATAATTCACCCCTCCACTTT
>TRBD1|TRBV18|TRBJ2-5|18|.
CASSPLPGQGALQETQYF
TGTGCCAGCTCACCACTCCCGGGACAGGGGGCCCTTCAAGAGACCCAGTACTTC
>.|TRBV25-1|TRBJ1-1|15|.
CASSEYPGMNTEAFF
TGTGCCAGCAGTGAATATCCGGGGATGAACACTGAAGCTTTCTTT
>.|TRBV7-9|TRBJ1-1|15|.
CASSLMQGRSTEAFF
TGTGCCAGCAGCTTAATGCAGGGCCGGAGCACTGAAGCTTTCTTT
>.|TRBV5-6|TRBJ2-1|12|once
CASSLGLDEQFF
TGTGCCAGCAGCCTCGGACTGGATGAGCAGTTCTTC
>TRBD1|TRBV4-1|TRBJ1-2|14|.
CASSQPGGSFGYTF
TGCGCCAGCAGCCAGCCAGGGGGCAGTTTTGGCTACACCTTC
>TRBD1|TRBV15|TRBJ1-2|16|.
CATSRGGQGRNYGYTF
TGTGCCACCAGCAGAGGCGGACAGGGGAGAAACTATGGCTACACCTTC
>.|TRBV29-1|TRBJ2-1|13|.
CSVEGQEYNEQFF
TGCAGCGTTGAAGGGCAGGAATACAATGAGCAGTTCTTC
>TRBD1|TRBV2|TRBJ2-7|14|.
CASSADRGTYEQYF
TGTGCCAGCAGTGCGGACAGGGGGACCTACGAGCAGTACTTC
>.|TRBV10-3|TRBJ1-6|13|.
CAISEQTNSPLHF
TGTGCCATCAGTGAACAGACCAATTCACCCCTCCACTTT
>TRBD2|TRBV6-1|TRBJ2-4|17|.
CASSEEGGRLAKNIQYF
TGTGCCAGCAGTGAAGAGGGCGGGAGATTGGCCAAAAACATTCAGTACTTC
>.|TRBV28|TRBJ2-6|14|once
CASKRQSGANVLTF
TGTGCCAGCAAACGACAGTCTGGGGCCAACGTCCTGACTTTC
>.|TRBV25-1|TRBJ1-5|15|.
CASCRDKEGNQPQHF
TGTGCCAGCTGCCGGGACAAAGAGGGCAATCAGCCCCAGCATTTT
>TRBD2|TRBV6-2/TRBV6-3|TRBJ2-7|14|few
CASSSAGPSYEQYF
TGTGCCAGCAGTTCAGCGGGGCCCTCCTACGAGCAGTACTTC
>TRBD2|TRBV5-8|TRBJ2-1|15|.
CASSLGTSGDNEQFF
TGTGCCAGCAGCTTGGGGACTAGCGGGGACAATGAGCAGTTCTTC
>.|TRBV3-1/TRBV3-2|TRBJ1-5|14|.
CASSQGLRNQPQHF
TGTGCCAGCAGCCAAGGCCTGCGTAATCAGCCCCAGCATTTT
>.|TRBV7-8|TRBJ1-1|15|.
CASSLGPGLGTEAFF
TGTGCCAGCAGCTTAGGTCCGGGTTTGGGCACTGAAGCTTTCTTT
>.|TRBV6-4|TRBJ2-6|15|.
CASSDIFSGANVLTF
TGTGCCAGCAGTGATATCTTCTCTGGGGCCAACGTCCTGACTTTC
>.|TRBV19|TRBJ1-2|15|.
CASSSWTVSNYGYTF
TGTGCCAGTAGTTCTTGGACAGTCTCTAACTATGGCTACACCTTC
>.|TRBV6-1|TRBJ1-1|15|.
CASSDIGQQNTEAFF
TGTGCCAGCAGTGATATTGGACAGCAGAACACTGAAGCTTTCTTT
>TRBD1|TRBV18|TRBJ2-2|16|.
CASSPRTGGNTGELFF
TGTGCCAGCTCACCGAGGACAGGGGGGAACACCGGGGAGCTGTTTTTT
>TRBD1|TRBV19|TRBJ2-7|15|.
CASSNRQGALYEQYF
TGTGCCAGTAGTAACAGACAGGGAGCCCTTTACGAGCAGTACTTC
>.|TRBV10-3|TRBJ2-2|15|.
CAISERQGQSGELFF
TGTGCCATCAGTGAGAGGCAGGGGCAGAGCGGGGAGCTGTTTTTT
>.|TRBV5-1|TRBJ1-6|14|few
CASSLVSGRTPLHF
TGCGCCAGCAGCTTGGTTTCAGGGAGGACACCCCTCCACTTT
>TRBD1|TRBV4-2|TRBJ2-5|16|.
CASSQVEGADGETQYF
TGTGCCAGCAGCCAAGTCGAGGGGGCTGATGGAGAGACCCAGTACTTC
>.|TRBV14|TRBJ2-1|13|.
CASSQGVPREQFF
TGTGCCAGCAGCCAAGGGGTTCCTAGGGAGCAGTTCTTC
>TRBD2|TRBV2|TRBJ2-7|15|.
CASRLTSGIRGEQYF
TGTGCCAGCAGACTCACTAGCGGGATCCGCGGTGAGCAGTACTTC
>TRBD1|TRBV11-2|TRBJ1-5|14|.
CASSTTGLGQPQHF
TGTGCCAGCAGCACGACAGGGCTGGGACAGCCCCAGCATTTT
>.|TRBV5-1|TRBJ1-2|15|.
CASSLEASGRYGYTF
TGCGCCAGCAGCTTGGAGGCCAGCGGGCGGTATGGCTACACCTTC
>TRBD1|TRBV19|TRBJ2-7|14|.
CASSSGQGAGEQYF
TGTGCCAGTTCTTCCGGACAGGGGGCGGGGGAGCAGTACTTC
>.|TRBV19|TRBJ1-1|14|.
CASFSGGGGTEAFF
TGTGCCAGTTTTAGCGGGGGGGGTGGCACTGAAGCTTTCTTT
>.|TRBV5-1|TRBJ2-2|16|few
CASSLAPSGNTGELFF
TGCGCCAGCAGCTTGGCCCCCAGCGGTAACACCGGGGAGCTGTTTTTT
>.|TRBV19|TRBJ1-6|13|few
CAGRQSRNSPLHF
TGTGCCGGCCGACAGAGTCGGAATTCACCCCTCCACTTT
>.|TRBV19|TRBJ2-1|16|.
CASSMEVGSSYNEQFF
TGTGCCAGTAGTATGGAGGTCGGGAGCTCCTACAATGAGCAGTTCTTC